Sequencing of this T cell receptor beta chain was carried out in a study of T cells in Graves' hyperthyroidism and ophthalmopathy. Study outcomes and limitations: Ophthalmopathy was separated from stable hyperthyroidism by a 13 V-J model.

This clonotype was picked up many times. Its target is not known. Germline V lookup: CDR1 SEHNR, CDR2 FQNEAQ (reference sequence). With 6 bases removed from V and 6 bases from J, the gap between germline ends came to 9 bases. CDR3 size: 11 residues. TCR beta CDR3 region amplification was performed from RNA transcripts. Carried out on the TCR CDR3, a first-round RT-PCR used the HTBI primer set. One entry per CDR3 protein results from TCRdb running MiXCR on the multiplex PCR reads. The sample lists under 650,000 distinct CDR3 sequences, around 15% occurring once. The origin of this receptor is a woman in her 30s with Graves' hyperthyroidism. The gene calls are TRBV7-9 and TRBJ2-7, with D tentatively TRBD1 (5 bases). Sequences were obtained from blood. The CDR3 here is CASSRTSEQYF. CDR3 bases: TGTGCCAGCAGTCGGACATCCGAGCAGTACTTC.